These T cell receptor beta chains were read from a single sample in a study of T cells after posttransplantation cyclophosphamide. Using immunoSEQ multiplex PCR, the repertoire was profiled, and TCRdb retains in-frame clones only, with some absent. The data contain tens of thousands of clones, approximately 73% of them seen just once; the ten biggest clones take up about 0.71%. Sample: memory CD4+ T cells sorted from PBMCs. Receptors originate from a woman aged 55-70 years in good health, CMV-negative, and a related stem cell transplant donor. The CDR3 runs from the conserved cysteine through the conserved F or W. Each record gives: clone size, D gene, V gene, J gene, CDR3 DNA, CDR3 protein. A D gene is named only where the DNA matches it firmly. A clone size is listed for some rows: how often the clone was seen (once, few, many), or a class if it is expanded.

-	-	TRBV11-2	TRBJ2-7	TGTGCCAGCAGCTTAGTGGGCCCCGAGCAGTACTTC	CASSLVGPEQYF
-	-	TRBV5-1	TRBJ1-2	TGCGCCAGCAGCAACTCCCGGGACTCCCTTAACTATGGCTACACCTTC	CASSNSRDSLNYGYTF
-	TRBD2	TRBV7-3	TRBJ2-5	TGTGCCAGCAGCCCCGGGGGGGCAAAAGAGACCCAGTACTTC	CASSPGGAKETQYF
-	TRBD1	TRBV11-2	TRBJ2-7	TGTGCCAGCAGCCTCAGGACAGGGCGGTACGAGCAGTACTTC	CASSLRTGRYEQYF
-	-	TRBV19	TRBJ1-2	TGTGCCAGTAGTATTGGCTGGGGCTACACCTTC	CASSIGWGYTF
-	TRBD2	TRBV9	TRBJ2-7	TGTGCCAGCAGCCCCCGGCGAACTAGCGGCCCGAGCTCCTACGAGCAGTACTTC	CASSPRRTSGPSSYEQYF
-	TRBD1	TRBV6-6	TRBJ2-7	TGTGCCAGCACGTTGACAGGGGGGTCCTACGAGCAGTACTTC	CASTLTGGSYEQYF
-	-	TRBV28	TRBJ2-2	TGTGCCAGCAGGACTCACCGAACCGGGGAGCTGTTTTTT	CASRTHRTGELFF
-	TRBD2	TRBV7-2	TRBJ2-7	TGTGCCAGCAGCGCTAGCGGGAATAGGTACGAGCAGTACTTC	CASSASGNRYEQYF
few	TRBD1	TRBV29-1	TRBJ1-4	TGCAGCGTGCAAGAGGGGGCGGTGGATGAAAAACTGTTTTTT	CSVQEGAVDEKLFF
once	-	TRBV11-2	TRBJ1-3	TGTGCCAGCAGCCCTAGTCGGGGCTCTGGAAACACCATATATTTT	CASSPSRGSGNTIYF
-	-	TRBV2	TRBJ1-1	TGTGCCAGCAAAAGCCCGAACACTGAAGCTTTCTTT	CASKSPNTEAFF
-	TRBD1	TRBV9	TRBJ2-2	TGTGCCAGCAGCTTTTCGGGACAGGGGGTTAGCGGGGAGCTGTTTTTT	CASSFSGQGVSGELFF
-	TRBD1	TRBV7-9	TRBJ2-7	TGTGCCAGCAGCTTAGGACAGGGGGCTAGGTACGAGCAGTACTTC	CASSLGQGARYEQYF
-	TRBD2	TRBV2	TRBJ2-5	TGTGCCAGCAGGCCTCGGACTAGCGGGGGCTTCACCCAGTACTTC	CASRPRTSGGFTQYF
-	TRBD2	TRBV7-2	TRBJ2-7	TGTGCCAGCAGCGAACGAAGGACTAGCGGGGGGCTCTCCTACGAGCAGTACTTC	CASSERRTSGGLSYEQYF
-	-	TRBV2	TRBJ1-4	TGTGCCAGCGAGCGATACACGAAAAAACTGTTTTTT	CASERYTKKLFF
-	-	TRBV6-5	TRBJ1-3	TGTGCCAGCAGTTACTCGGCATCCTCTGGAAACACCATATATTTT	CASSYSASSGNTIYF
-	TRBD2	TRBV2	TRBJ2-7	TGTGCCAGCAGTGAAAGGCTAGCGGGAGGGGGCGAGCAGTACTTC	CASSERLAGGGEQYF
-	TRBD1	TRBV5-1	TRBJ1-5	TGCGCCAGCAGCTTGAATTTCCAGGGGGATCAGCCCCAGCATTTT	CASSLNFQGDQPQHF
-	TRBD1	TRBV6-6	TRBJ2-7	TGTGCCAGCAGAAAAGGACAGGCCGAGCAGTACTTC	CASRKGQAEQYF
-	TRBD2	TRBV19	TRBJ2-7	TGTGCCAGTAGTGCCCCGGGACTATCCACCTACGAGCAGTACTTC	CASSAPGLSTYEQYF
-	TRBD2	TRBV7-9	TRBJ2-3	TGTGCCAGCAGCCCGGGACTAGCGGCGTCCGGTACGCAGTATTTT	CASSPGLAASGTQYF
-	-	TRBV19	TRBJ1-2	TGTGCCAGTACCATCGGGAGGCAGGGAAACTATGGCTACACCTTC	CASTIGRQGNYGYTF
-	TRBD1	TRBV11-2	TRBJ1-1	TGTGCCAGCAGCGGACAGGGGGCCATGAACACTGAAGCTTTCTTT	CASSGQGAMNTEAFF
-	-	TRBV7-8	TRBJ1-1	TGTGCCAGCAGCTTGGAGAGGAACACTGAAGCTTTCTTT	CASSLERNTEAFF
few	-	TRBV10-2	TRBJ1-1	TGCGCCAGCAGCGGAACTATGAACACTGAAGCTTTCTTT	CASSGTMNTEAFF
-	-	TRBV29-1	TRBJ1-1	TGCAGCGTCGCACAGGGAAGTGTCACTGAAGCTTTCTTT	CSVAQGSVTEAFF
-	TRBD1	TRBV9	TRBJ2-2	TGTGCCAGCAGCGTACGAGCAGGGGGCTTCACCGGGGAGCTGTTTTTT	CASSVRAGGFTGELFF
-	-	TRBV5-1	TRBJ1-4	TGCGCCAGCAGCCCCGGGGGTGCGGGTGAAAAACTGTTTTTT	CASSPGGAGEKLFF
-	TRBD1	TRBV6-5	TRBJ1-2	TGTGCCAGCAGCAGGGGACAGGGGAATGGCTACACCTTC	CASSRGQGNGYTF
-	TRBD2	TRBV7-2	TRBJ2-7	TGTGCCAGCAGCTTAGGCGGGAGTAAGAACGAGCAGTACTTC	CASSLGGSKNEQYF
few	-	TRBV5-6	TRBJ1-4	TGTGCCAGCAGCCGCCTCCCGGGGGGAGAAAAACTGTTTTTT	CASSRLPGGEKLFF
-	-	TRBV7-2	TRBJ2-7	TGTGCCAGCAGCCGCGGACAGAGGACCTACGAGCAGTACTTC	CASSRGQRTYEQYF
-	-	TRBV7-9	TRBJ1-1	TGTGCCAGCAGCCCACGGTACAGACCCACTGAAGCTTTCTTT	CASSPRYRPTEAFF
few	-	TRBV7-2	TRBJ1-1	TGTGCCAGCAGCTTAGAGGCAGGAGGCTTTAACACTGAAGCTTTCTTT	CASSLEAGGFNTEAFF
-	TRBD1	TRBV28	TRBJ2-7	TGTGCCAGTGGGACAGGGTACCACGAGCAGTACTTC	CASGTGYHEQYF
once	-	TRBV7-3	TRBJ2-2	TGTGCCAGCAGCCTACAGGGAAATCTTGCCGGGGAGCTGTTTTTT	CASSLQGNLAGELFF
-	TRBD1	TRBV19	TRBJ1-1	TGTGCCAGTAGCCCGGACAGGTTTGAAGCTTTCTTT	CASSPDRFEAFF
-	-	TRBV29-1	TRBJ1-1	TGCAGCGTTGAGGCTGGTGACACTGAAGCTTTCTTT	CSVEAGDTEAFF
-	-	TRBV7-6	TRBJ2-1	TGTGCCAGCAGCTCGTATCAAGCGCACGAGCAGTTCTTC	CASSSYQAHEQFF
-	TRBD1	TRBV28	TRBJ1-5	TGTGCCAGCAGTTTACTAGGGGGCTTCCCCTCTAGCAATCAGCCCCAGCATTTT	CASSLLGGFPSSNQPQHF
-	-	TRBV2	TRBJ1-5	TGTGCCAGCAGTAATGGGGGGGTGACTCAGCCCCAGCATTTT	CASSNGGVTQPQHF
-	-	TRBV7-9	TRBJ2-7	TGTGCCAGCAGCTTAGTAACAGAAAACCCCTACGAGCAGTACTTC	CASSLVTENPYEQYF
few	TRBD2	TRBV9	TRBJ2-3	TGTGCCAGCAGCGCTGGGTGGCGGGGGGGCGGAGATACGCAGTATTTT	CASSAGWRGGGDTQYF
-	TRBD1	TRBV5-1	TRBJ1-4	TGCGCCAGCAGCCGCTCCGGGACAGGTAGTAATGAAAAACTGTTTTTT	CASSRSGTGSNEKLFF
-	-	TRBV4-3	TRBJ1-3	TGCGCCAGCAGCCAAGCTCTGGCAGGTTCGTCCTCTGGAAACACCATATATTTT	CASSQALAGSSSGNTIYF
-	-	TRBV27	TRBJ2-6	TGTGCCAGCAGTTCCCGACTTATTTACGCCAACGTCCTGACTTTC	CASSSRLIYANVLTF
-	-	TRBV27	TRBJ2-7	TGTGCCAGCAGCCCCACTAGAGAAGGCTACGAGCAGTACTTC	CASSPTREGYEQYF
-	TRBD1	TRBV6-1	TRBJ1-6	TGTGCCAGCAGTGGGGGGACAGGGGGAGGATCACCCCTCCACTTT	CASSGGTGGGSPLHF
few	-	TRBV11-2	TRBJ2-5	TGTGCCAGCAGCCCATTGCTTGCCAGCGGCCAAGAGACCCAGTACTTC	CASSPLLASGQETQYF
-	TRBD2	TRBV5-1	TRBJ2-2	TGCGCCAGCAGCGTTCCGACTAGCTCAGGGACCGGGGAGCTGTTTTTT	CASSVPTSSGTGELFF
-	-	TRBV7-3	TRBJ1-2	TGTGCCAGCAGCTCCGTAGACAGACCCTATGGCTACACCTTC	CASSSVDRPYGYTF
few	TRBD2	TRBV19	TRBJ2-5	TGTGCCAGTAGTAGAAGGACTAGCGGGGAACAAGAGACCCAGTACTTC	CASSRRTSGEQETQYF